This T cell receptor (beta chain) originates from a study of shared clonotypes between healthy human individuals. The germline V gene encodes CDR1 SGHVS and CDR2 FNYEAQ. V gave up 4 bases and J gave up 10 bases; unmatched junction bases: 11. The CDR3 loop spans 14 amino acids. Naive CD8 cells lacked CD45RO and underwent positive selection for CCR7, leaving out terminally differentiated effector memory CD45RA+ cells. The protocol was immunoSEQ multiplex PCR, while the TCRdb copy is restricted to in-frame clones and leaves out a portion. The table shows 2 million or so clones, with approximately 94% occurring only once.

The chain employs TRBV7-6 and TRBJ1-2; 8 positions match TRBD1. This TCR derives from a man aged 18 to 30 in good health. Material: naive CD8+ T cells sorted from blood. DNA of the CDR3: TGTGCCAGCAGCTCCCCCGGACAGGGTGTTGACTACACCTTC. It yields the protein CASSSPGQGVDYTF.